The clone carrying this T cell receptor (beta chain) was seen a few times. Its cognate antigen is unknown. The sample is drawn from a study of T cell responses to AZD1222 COVID-19 vaccine. Study overall: Investigators merged groups given second doses at roughly 4 or roughly 12 weeks. Study findings and constraints: Scientists sampled the repertoires only once the peak T cell response had passed. Of the AZD1222 recipients, only six or seven were seropositive at baseline. Donors skewed white British and female; clonal diversity was possibly underestimated.

Produced via immunoSEQ multiplex PCR; TCRdb's table is partial and in-frame only. The sample contains about 120,000 clones, 75% to 90% of which appear only once. The V end lost 6 bases, the J end lost 0 bases, and 11 bases lay between the germline ends. The CDR3 is made up of 14 amino acids. CDR1 is LNHDA and CDR2 is SQIVND in the germline V gene (reference sequence). Source: peripheral blood, taken on day 0 of AZD1222 vaccination. The genes are TRBV19 and TRBJ1-1; no clear D gene. The TCR sequence derives from an adult in good health. As DNA, the CDR3 is TGTGCCAGTAGACAGTCTCTGATGAACACTGAAGCTTTCTTT. This translates into CASRQSLMNTEAFF.